Detailed here is one TCR beta chain. Its target is unknown. The data are from a study of T cell responses to AZD1222 COVID-19 vaccine. Study-level information: Combined were second doses at about 4 or about 12 weeks.

In germline, CDR1 is SGHRS, CDR2 YFSETQ. The CDR3 extends over 14 amino acids. V lost 4 bases, J lost 8 bases, and 16 bases lay in between. Study findings and constraints: Sampled repertoires all dated from after the peak T cell response. Epitopes outside B.1.351 and B.1.1.7 mutated regions reportedly drew nearly half of spike TCRs. Most donors were white British and more were female, and clonal diversity was possibly underestimated.

Data came from immunoSEQ multiplex PCR; TCRdb stores just in-frame clones and leaves some out. The table records 130,000 or so clones, around 94% of them present only once. The sequences come from peripheral blood, collected on day 0 of AZD1222 vaccination. This sequence originates from an adult in good health. The rearrangement joins TRBV5-1 to TRBJ1-3; the D gene is possibly TRBD1 (5 bases). As DNA, the CDR3 is TGCGCCAGCAGCCAGCAGGGTATCATGGACACCATATATTTT. Translation gives CASSQQGIMDTIYF.